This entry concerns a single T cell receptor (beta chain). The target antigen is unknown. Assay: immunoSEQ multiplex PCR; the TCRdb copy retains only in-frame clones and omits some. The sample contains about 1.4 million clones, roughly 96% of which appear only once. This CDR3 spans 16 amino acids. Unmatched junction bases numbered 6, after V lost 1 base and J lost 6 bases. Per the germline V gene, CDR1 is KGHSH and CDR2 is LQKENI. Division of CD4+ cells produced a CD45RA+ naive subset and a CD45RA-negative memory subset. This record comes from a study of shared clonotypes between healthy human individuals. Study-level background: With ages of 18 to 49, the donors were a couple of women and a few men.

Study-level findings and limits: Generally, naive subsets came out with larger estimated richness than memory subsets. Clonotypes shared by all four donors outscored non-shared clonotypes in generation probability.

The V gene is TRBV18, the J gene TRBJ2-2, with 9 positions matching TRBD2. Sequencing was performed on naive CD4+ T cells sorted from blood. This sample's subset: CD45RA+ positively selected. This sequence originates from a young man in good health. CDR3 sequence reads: CASSPRRGGAPGELFF. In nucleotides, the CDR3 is TGTGCCAGCTCACCACGGCGGGGGGGCGCTCCCGGGGAGCTGTTTTTT.